A selection of T cell receptor beta chains follows, all from one sample in a study of T-cell memory formation after mild COVID-19. TCRdb reprocessed the 5' RACE reads via MiXCR and lists one record per CDR3 protein. The sample has about 110,000 distinct CDR3 sequences, over 15% seen once; the top ten hold 28%. The sample was PBMCs or a T cell subset sorted from them (not recorded which). The receptors were sampled from an adult woman who had mild COVID-19 (a few samples of this study predate the infection). Cell type and time point are not known. CDR3s include the opening cysteine and the closing phenylalanine or tryptophan. D genes are given only for firm matches. Only part of the rows carry a size: once, few, many, or a class if the clone is expanded.

V gene	D gene	clone size	J gene	CDR3 protein	CDR3 DNA
TRBV2	-	-	TRBJ2-1	CASSERDVQFF	TGTGCCAGCAGTGAGCGGGATGTCCAGTTCTTC
TRBV4-2	TRBD1	-	TRBJ2-7	CASSQARAGQGTYEQYF	TGTGCCAGCAGCCAAGCCCGGGCGGGACAGGGGACGTACGAGCAGTACTTC
TRBV29-1	TRBD1	few	TRBJ2-7	CSALTGWPYEQYF	TGCAGCGCCCTGACAGGGTGGCCCTACGAGCAGTACTTC
TRBV4-1	-	few	TRBJ1-1	CASGAEGGLNTEAFF	TGCGCCAGCGGCGCGGAGGGGGGCCTGAACACTGAAGCTTTCTTT
TRBV9	-	few	TRBJ2-2	CASSVVSGFTGELFF	TGTGCCAGCAGCGTAGTTTCAGGGTTCACCGGGGAGCTGTTTTTT
TRBV29-1	TRBD2	few	TRBJ2-1	CSVYPTSGNEQFF	TGCAGCGTTTACCCCACTAGCGGCAATGAGCAGTTCTTC
TRBV15	-	few	TRBJ2-7	CATSRDRAGGSYEQYF	TGTGCCACCAGCAGAGATCGGGCAGGGGGGTCCTACGAGCAGTACTTC
TRBV7-9	-	-	TRBJ1-1	CASSDPWLDTEAFF	TGTGCCAGCAGCGACCCATGGCTGGACACTGAAGCTTTCTTT
TRBV9	TRBD1	-	TRBJ1-2	CASSVSPEGQGAYGYTF	TGTGCCAGCAGCGTAAGTCCCGAAGGACAGGGGGCCTATGGCTACACCTTC
TRBV7-3	-	few	TRBJ1-3	CASSLVGPGNTIYF	TGTGCCAGCAGCTTAGTGGGACCTGGAAACACCATATATTTT
TRBV15	-	many	TRBJ2-7	CATSSELGPAYEQYF	TGTGCCACCAGCTCAGAGCTTGGGCCAGCCTACGAGCAGTACTTC
TRBV9	-	-	TRBJ1-6	CASSGRSGTPLHF	TGTGCCAGCAGCGGTAGGAGCGGGACCCCTCTCCACTTT
TRBV20-1	TRBD2	-	TRBJ2-3	CSAREAKLAGVWDTQYF	TGCAGTGCTAGAGAAGCTAAACTAGCGGGAGTGTGGGATACGCAGTATTTT
TRBV12-3/TRBV12-4	TRBD2	-	TRBJ2-2	CASRLAGVTGELFF	TGTGCCAGCCGACTAGCGGGAGTCACCGGGGAGCTGTTTTTT
TRBV9	-	medium-sized	TRBJ1-5	CASSVGPGAQPQHF	TGTGCCAGCAGCGTAGGGCCAGGGGCTCAGCCCCAGCATTTT
TRBV6-5	TRBD1	few	TRBJ1-1	CASSSGQGPFEAFF	TGTGCCAGCAGTTCGGGACAGGGGCCCTTTGAAGCTTTCTTT
TRBV28	-	few	TRBJ2-5	CASSSPGPGTETQYF	TGTGCCAGCAGTTCCCCGGGACCAGGGACGGAGACCCAGTACTTC
TRBV29-1	TRBD1	few	TRBJ1-2	CSVYQGGGYTF	TGCAGCGTTTATCAGGGGGGGGGCTACACCTTC
TRBV7-9	-	-	TRBJ2-1	CASSPGFSEQFF	TGTGCCAGCAGCCCCGGGTTTTCTGAGCAGTTCTTC
TRBV5-1	TRBD1	few	TRBJ2-5	CASSLVQGASQMEETQYF	TGCGCCAGCAGCTTGGTGCAGGGGGCTAGCCAAATGGAAGAGACCCAGTACTTC
TRBV7-6	TRBD1	many	TRBJ2-7	CASSLGVGQNYEQYF	TGTGCCAGCAGCTTAGGTGTGGGACAGAACTACGAGCAGTACTTC
TRBV3-1	-	-	TRBJ2-3	CASSQVFGGGADTQYF	TGTGCCAGCAGCCAAGTGTTCGGAGGGGGCGCAGATACGCAGTATTTT
TRBV6-1	-	few	TRBJ2-7	CASRDAGTGYEQYF	TGTGCCAGCAGAGACGCCGGGACGGGCTACGAGCAGTACTTC